The 29 T cell receptor beta chains reported below all come from one sample, sequenced in a study of graft-versus-host responses after intestinal transplantation. No antigen is known for these receptors. Data came from immunoSEQ multiplex PCR; TCRdb stores just in-frame clones and leaves some out. The repertoire holds about 39,000 clones, about 95% seen once, with less than 0.25% in the top ten. Sequences were derived from unstimulated CD8+ T cells sorted from spleen or lymph node cells, sampled before transplant. These TCRs come from a human donor who was the organ donor for an intestinal transplant.

The gene calls are TRBV4-1 and TRBJ2-7, with a tentative D call TRBD1 (5 bases). This CDR3 spans 17 amino acids. The V end was cut by 0 bases, the J end by 1 base, with 16 bases between. The germline CDR1 and CDR2 sequences are MGHRA and YSYEKL. CDR3 nucleotides: TGCGCCAGCAGCCAAGATCGGTGGGGCGCCGCATCCTACGAGCAGTACTTC. As protein: CASSQDRWGAASYEQYF.

This chain uses TRBV6-1 with TRBJ1-5; 10 bases match TRBD1. Unmatched junction bases numbered 5, after V lost 4 bases and J lost 2 bases. The germline V gene has CDR1 MNHNS and CDR2 SASEGT. The CDR3 loop spans 16 amino acids. The CDR3 nucleotides are TGTGCCAGCAGTGCCCCAGGGACAGGGGGCAATCAGCCCCAGCATTTT. It yields the protein CASSAPGTGGNQPQHF.

The gene calls are TRBV7-9 and TRBJ1-1; a weak D match, TRBD1 (6 bases). Trimming stripped 4 bases from V and 8 bases from J, with 8 bases between. The germline CDR1 and CDR2 sequences are SEHNR and FQNEAQ (reference sequence). The CDR3 runs to 11 residues. The CDR3: CASSYTGEAFF. The CDR3 DNA follows: TGTGCCAGCAGCTATACAGGGGAAGCTTTCTTT.

V and J are TRBV13 and TRBJ2-7; weak D call: TRBD1 (5 bases). This CDR3 region has 14 residues. Germline lookup yields CDR1 PRHDT and CDR2 FYEKMQ (reference sequence). V shed 0 bases and J shed 1 base, with 7 bases lying between them. CDR3 DNA: TGTGCCAGCAGCTTAGGGTCAGGGTCCTACGAGCAGTACTTC. Its protein is CASSLGSGSYEQYF.

This rearrangement joins TRBV13 to TRBJ2-2; either TRBD1 or TRBD2 may fit D (5 bases each). CDR3 length: 15 residues. Germline lookup yields CDR1 PRHDT and CDR2 FYEKMQ (reference sequence). V lost 2 bases and J lost 6, with 13 bases in between. CDR3 nucleotides: TGTGCCAGCAGCTTAACCGGGACGGGGTCCGGGGAGCTGTTTTTT. Residues: CASSLTGTGSGELFF.

This rearrangement joins TRBV2 to TRBJ2-7; D is perhaps TRBD1 (5 bases). There are 16 residues in the CDR3. From germline, CDR1 is SNHLY and CDR2 FYNNEI. Trimming took 4 bases from V and 2 from J, leaving 18 bases between them. CDR3 sequence: CASSGFQGLSAYEQYF. The DNA of the CDR3 is TGTGCCAGCAGTGGGTTTCAGGGCCTAAGTGCCTACGAGCAGTACTTC. The whole variable domain, filled in from reference TRBV2 and TRBJ2-7, reads EPEVTQTPSHQVTQMGQEVILRCVPISNHLYFYWYRQILGQKVEFLVSFYNNEISEKSEIFDDQFSVERPDGSNFTLKIRSTKLEDSAMYFCASSGFQGLSAYEQYFGPGTRLTVT.

This clone appeared once. The rearrangement joins TRBV7-6 to TRBJ2-7; 13 bases agree with TRBD2. Germline trimming cut 5 bases from V and 5 bases from J; bases unmatched to any gene: 12. Germline CDR1 reads SGHVS; CDR2 reads FNYEAQ. CDR3 length: 17 amino acids. This CDR3 is CASSAGTSGAMEDEQYF. As DNA, the CDR3 is TGTGCCAGCAGCGCTGGGACTAGCGGGGCCATGGAGGACGAGCAGTACTTC.

The chain uses TRBV28 and TRBJ1-1; TRBD1 aligns across 9 bases. Germline CDR1 is MDHEN and CDR2 is SYDVKM. The CDR3 has 18 residues. Trimming took 4 bases from V and 0 from J; bases not matched to a gene: 12. The CDR3 DNA sequence: TGTGCCAGCAGTTCCGGCAGGGGACAGGGTTTATTGAACACTGAAGCTTTCTTT. The encoded protein is CASSSGRGQGLLNTEAFF.

This rearrangement joins TRBV30 to TRBJ1-1; 7 bases match TRBD1. The germline gives CDR1 GTSNPN, CDR2 SVGIG (reference sequence). The CDR3 covers 11 residues. V gave up 1 base and J gave up 11 bases; unmatched junction bases: 4. The CDR3 nucleotides are TGTGCCTGGAGTGGTGGGACAGCGGCTTTCTTT. Translating it yields CAWSGGTAAFF. Drawing the rest from reference TRBV30 and TRBJ1-1, the complete variable domain is SQTIHQWPATLVQPVGSPLSLECTVEGTSNPNLYWYRQAAGRGLQLLFYSVGIGQISSEVPQNLSASRPQDRQFILSSKKLLLSDSGFYLCAWSGGTAAFFGQGTRLTVV.

The chain couples TRBV6-6 to TRBJ1-2, with D perhaps TRBD1 (6 bases). V lost 7 bases to trimming and J lost 4 bases, with 13 bases between them. The CDR3 is 13 residues long. Looked up from germline, CDR1 is MNHNY and CDR2 is SVGAGI (reference sequence). The CDR3 here is CASTGGGFYGYTF. The CDR3 nucleotides read TGTGCCAGCACGGGGGGGGGCTTCTATGGCTACACCTTC.

The genes are TRBV6-6 and TRBJ2-7, with 10 bases aligning to TRBD1. The germline gives CDR1 MNHNY, CDR2 SVGAGI (reference sequence). The trim removed 5 bases at V and 2 bases at J, leaving 6 bases unmatched. The CDR3 has 15 residues. The CDR3 region has the DNA TGTGCCAGCAGTGGAGCCGGGACAGGGGCCTACGAGCAGTACTTC. Residues: CASSGAGTGAYEQYF.

The chain recombines TRBV19 with TRBJ1-1; no definite D call. With 5 bases removed from V and 3 bases from J, the gap between germline ends came to 13 bases. Looked up from germline, CDR1 is LNHDA and CDR2 is SQIVND (reference sequence). The CDR3 contains 14 residues. The CDR3 DNA is TGTGCCAGTAGTGAAGACACACCCGACACTGAAGCTTTCTTT. This sequence encodes CASSEDTPDTEAFF.

This chain connects TRBV6-1 to TRBJ1-1, with 7 positions matching TRBD1. Losses at the gene ends were 5 bases for V and 5 bases for J; bases not matched to a gene: 11. CDR3 length: 15 amino acids. The germline V gene has CDR1 MNHNS and CDR2 SASEGT. CDR3 sequence reads: CASSLTSGGGTEAFF. DNA for the CDR3: TGTGCCAGCAGTTTAACATCAGGGGGAGGTACTGAAGCTTTCTTT.

This chain joins TRBV11-2 and TRBJ2-3, with 8 bases matching TRBD1. Germline V gene data show CDR1 as SGHAT and CDR2 as FQNNGV. This CDR3 is built from 16 residues. Trimming cost V 5 bases and J 0 bases; bases outside gene matches: 7. The CDR3 sequence: CASSTPGGLSTDTQYF. The CDR3 coding sequence is TGTGCCAGCAGCACTCCAGGGGGCCTCAGCACAGATACGCAGTATTTT.

This chain connects TRBV6-4 to TRBJ2-1; 10 bases align to TRBD2. The length of the CDR3 is 13 residues. The V gene end was trimmed by 3 bases and the J gene end by 7 bases; junction bases not matched to a gene: 0. CDR1 is MRHNA and CDR2 is SNTAGT in the germline V gene. This CDR3 is CASSEGLANEQFF. The CDR3 DNA reads as TGTGCCAGCAGTGAGGGACTAGCGAATGAGCAGTTCTTC.

This chain links TRBV7-9 with TRBJ1-2; TRBD1 matches 7 bases. V trimming: 2 bases; J trimming: 8 bases; junction bases outside the gene matches: 11. This CDR3 is built from 15 residues. Per germline, CDR1 SEHNR and CDR2 FQNEAQ (reference sequence). CDR3 bases: TGTGCCAGCAGCTTATTTGACAGGGCGACGCAGGGCTACACCTTC. Translation: CASSLFDRATQGYTF.

V usage is TRBV27 and J usage is TRBJ2-5, with D perhaps given as TRBD1 or TRBD2 (5 bases each). The DNA matches TRBJ2-7 better at its end, which makes the J call doubtful. Looked up from germline, CDR1 is MNHEY and CDR2 is SMNVEV (reference sequence). CDR3 length equals 14 residues. CDR3 amino acids: CASSSWDPSYEQYF. For the CDR3, the DNA is TGTGCCAGCAGTTCATGGGACCCCTCCTACGAGCAGTACTTC.

In DNA form, the CDR3 reads TGTGCCAGCAGCCCCCGACTAGCTCTTGAGCAGTTCTTC. It translates to CASSPRLALEQFF. The V and J genes are TRBV11-3 and TRBJ2-1; 7 bases agree with TRBD2. The CDR3 extends over 13 amino acids. CDR1 and CDR2 from the germline V gene are SGHNT and YENEEA. Unmatched junction bases numbered 7, after V lost 5 bases and J lost 9 bases.

The chain employs TRBV27 and TRBJ2-5; D may match TRBD1 or TRBD2 (5 bases each). The CDR3 spans 14 residues. Deletions cut 2 bases from V and 2 bases from J, with 9 bases between. Germline V lookup: CDR1 MNHEY, CDR2 SMNVEV (reference sequence). This chain's CDR3 is CASSLGTEQETQYF. The DNA of the CDR3 is TGTGCCAGCAGTTTAGGGACGGAACAAGAGACCCAGTACTTC.

The chain recombines TRBV10-1 with TRBJ2-5, with 9 bases lining up with TRBD1. This CDR3 contains 15 residues. Germline assignment: CDR1 WNHNN and CDR2 SYGVQD (reference sequence). V lost 6 bases and J lost 5; bases outside the gene matches: 10. The CDR3, as DNA: TGCGCCAGCAGCCTGACAGGGGGAACGGAGGAGACCCAGTACTTC. Its translation: CASSLTGGTEETQYF.

The chain is built from TRBV7-2 and TRBJ2-1; TRBD2 is a possible D gene (6 bases). Trimming stripped 3 bases from V and 2 bases from J, with 11 bases between. CDR3 length: 15 amino acids. CDR1 SGHTA and CDR2 FQGNSA come from the germline V gene. In nucleotides, the CDR3 is TGTGCCAGCAGCTTGGGCGGGGACCCCTACAATGAGCAGTTCTTC. This translates into CASSLGGDPYNEQFF.

The chain combines TRBV11-2 with TRBJ2-5; TRBD2 matches at 10 bases. CDR1 is SGHAT, CDR2 FQNNGV, per germline. With 2 bases clipped from V and 2 bases from J, the junction kept 2 bases outside the gene matches. There are 15 residues in the CDR3. The chain's CDR3 is CASSLLAGVQETQYF. The DNA for the CDR3 is TGTGCCAGCAGCTTACTAGCGGGGGTGCAAGAGACCCAGTACTTC.

This chain connects TRBV7-6 to TRBJ2-1; TRBD2 matches 12 bases. Germline V CDR1 and CDR2: SGHVS, FNYEAQ. CDR3 length: 16 amino acids. The V gene end was trimmed by 5 bases and the J gene end by 8 bases; junction bases not matched to a gene: 10. The CDR3 here is CASSPSASGGAHEQFF. DNA of the CDR3: TGTGCCAGCAGCCCCTCGGCTAGCGGGGGGGCCCATGAGCAGTTCTTC.

The V call is TRBV27, the J call TRBJ1-2, with a possible D match to TRBD1 (6 bases). The CDR3 contains 18 residues. The V and J ends lost 6 bases and 0 bases respectively, with 23 bases between them. The germline gives CDR1 MNHEY, CDR2 SMNVEV (reference sequence). The CDR3 DNA is TGTGCCAGCAGAGGGGACATTGGCAGGGGCGACTCTAACTATGGCTACACCTTC. It translates to CASRGDIGRGDSNYGYTF.

This chain links TRBV7-9 with TRBJ2-3; 11 bases line up with TRBD2. V trimming: 6 bases; J trimming: 3 bases; junction bases outside the gene matches: 5. The CDR3 runs to 15 residues. Germline V lookup: CDR1 SEHNR, CDR2 FQNEAQ (reference sequence). The CDR3 loop reads CASSQLAGVTDTQYF. Here the CDR3 DNA reads TGTGCCAGCAGTCAACTAGCGGGGGTAACAGATACGCAGTATTTT.

The chain uses TRBV14 and TRBJ1-2; 11 bases match TRBD1. Per germline, CDR1 SGHDN and CDR2 FVKESK. V trimming: 4 bases; J trimming: 6 bases; junction bases outside the gene matches: 10. The CDR3 totals 16 residues. The CDR3 coding sequence is TGTGCCAGCAGCCTTTCCGGACAGGGGGCGCAAGATGGCTACACCTTC. Its protein product is CASSLSGQGAQDGYTF. The full variable domain, completed using reference TRBV14 and TRBJ1-2, is EAGVTQFPSHSVIEKGQTVTLRCDPISGHDNLYWYRRVMGKEIKFLLHFVKESKQDESGMPNNRFLAERTGGTYSTLKVQPAELEDSGVYFCASSLSGQGAQDGYTFGSGTRLTVV.

V usage is TRBV18 and J usage is TRBJ1-1; a weak D match, TRBD1 (6 bases). Germline V gene data show CDR1 as KGHSH and CDR2 as LQKENI. The CDR3 has 17 residues. Trimming shortened V by 3 bases and J by 3 bases, and 20 bases separated the two germline ends. CDR3 loop: CASSPKGGGPGDTEAFF. In DNA, the CDR3 is TGTGCCAGCTCACCGAAAGGGGGGGGCCCAGGGGACACTGAAGCTTTCTTT.

This sequence joins TRBV7-6 and TRBJ2-1, with 10 bases fitting TRBD2. Germline V lookup: CDR1 SGHVS, CDR2 FNYEAQ. The V segment lost 5 bases and the J segment 9 bases; nucleotides outside the gene matches: 10. This CDR3 has 15 residues. This chain's CDR3 is CASSPAGGPSREQFF. Written as DNA, the CDR3 is TGTGCCAGCAGCCCAGCGGGGGGGCCTTCGCGTGAGCAGTTCTTC.

The chain couples TRBV28 to TRBJ1-1; D is possibly TRBD1 (5 bases). CDR3 length: 19 amino acids. CDR1 is MDHEN and CDR2 is SYDVKM in the germline V gene. V was trimmed by 6 bases and J by 4 bases, leaving 30 bases between them. The CDR3 sequence: CASRLIRGIGMGSSTEAFF. As DNA, the CDR3 is TGTGCCAGCAGACTTATAAGGGGTATCGGCATGGGCAGTAGCACTGAAGCTTTCTTT.